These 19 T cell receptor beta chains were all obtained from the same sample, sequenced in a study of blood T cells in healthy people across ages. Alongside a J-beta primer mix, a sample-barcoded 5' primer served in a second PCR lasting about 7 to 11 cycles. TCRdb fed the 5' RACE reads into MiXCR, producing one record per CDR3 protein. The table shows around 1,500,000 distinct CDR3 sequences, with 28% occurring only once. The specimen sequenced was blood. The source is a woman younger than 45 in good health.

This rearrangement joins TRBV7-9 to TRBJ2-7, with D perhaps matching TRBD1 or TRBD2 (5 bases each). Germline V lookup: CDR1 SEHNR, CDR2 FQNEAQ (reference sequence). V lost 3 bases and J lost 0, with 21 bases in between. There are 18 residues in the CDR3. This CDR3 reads CASSFGNGREKSSYEQYF. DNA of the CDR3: TGTGCCAGCAGCTTTGGTAATGGCAGGGAGAAATCCTCCTACGAGCAGTACTTC.

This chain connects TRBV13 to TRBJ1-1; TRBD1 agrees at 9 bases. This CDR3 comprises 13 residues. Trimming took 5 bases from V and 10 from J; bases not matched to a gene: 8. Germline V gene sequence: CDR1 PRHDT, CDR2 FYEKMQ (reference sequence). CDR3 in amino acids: CASSPGQGSRAFF. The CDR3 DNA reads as TGTGCCAGCAGCCCGGGACAGGGTTCCAGAGCTTTCTTT.

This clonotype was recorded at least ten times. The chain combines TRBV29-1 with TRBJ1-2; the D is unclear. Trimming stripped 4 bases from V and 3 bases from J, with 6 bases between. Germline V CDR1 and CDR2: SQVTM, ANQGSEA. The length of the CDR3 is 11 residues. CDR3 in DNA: TGCAGCGTTGGGGAGGACTATGGCTACACCTTC. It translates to CSVGEDYGYTF.

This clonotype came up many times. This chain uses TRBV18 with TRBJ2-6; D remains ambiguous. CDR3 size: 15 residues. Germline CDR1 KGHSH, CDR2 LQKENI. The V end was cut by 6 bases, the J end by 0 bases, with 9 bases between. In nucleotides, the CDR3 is TGTGCCAGCTCTCAGGAGTACTCTGGGGCCAACGTCCTGACTTTC. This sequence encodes CASSQEYSGANVLTF.

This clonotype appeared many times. CDR3 nucleotides: TGTGCCAGCAGCTTTTTTTCAAATGAGCAGTTCTTC. It specifies CASSFFSNEQFF. This chain links TRBV12-3 or TRBV12-4 with TRBJ2-1, with D uncertain. Between the trimmed V and J ends, which lost 6 bases and 7 bases, there was a span of 10 bases. The CDR3 runs 12 residues.

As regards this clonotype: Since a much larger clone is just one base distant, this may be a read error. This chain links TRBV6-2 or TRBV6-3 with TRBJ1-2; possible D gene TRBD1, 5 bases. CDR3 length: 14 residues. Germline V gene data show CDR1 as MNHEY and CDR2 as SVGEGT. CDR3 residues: CASSYRGPNYDYTF. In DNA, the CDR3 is TGTGCCAGCAGTTACAGGGGTCCTAACTATGACTACACCTTC.

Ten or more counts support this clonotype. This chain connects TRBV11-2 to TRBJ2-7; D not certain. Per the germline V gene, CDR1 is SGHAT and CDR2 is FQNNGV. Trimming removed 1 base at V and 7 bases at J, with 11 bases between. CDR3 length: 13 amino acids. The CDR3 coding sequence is TGTGCCAGCAGCTTAGCCCAGCGTGGGGAGCAGTACTTC. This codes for CASSLAQRGEQYF.

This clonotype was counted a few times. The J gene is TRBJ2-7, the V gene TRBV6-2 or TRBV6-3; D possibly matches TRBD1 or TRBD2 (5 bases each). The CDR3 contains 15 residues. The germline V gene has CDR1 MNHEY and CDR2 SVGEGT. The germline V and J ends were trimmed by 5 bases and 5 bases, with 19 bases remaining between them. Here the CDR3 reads CASSPHRGVVHEQYF. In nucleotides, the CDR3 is TGTGCCAGCAGTCCCCATAGGGGAGTCGTCCACGAGCAGTACTTC.

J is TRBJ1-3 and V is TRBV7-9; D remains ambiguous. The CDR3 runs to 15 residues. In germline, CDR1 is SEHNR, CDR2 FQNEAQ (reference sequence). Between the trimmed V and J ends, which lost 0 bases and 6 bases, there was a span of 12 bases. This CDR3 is CASSLAVELENTIYF. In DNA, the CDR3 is TGTGCCAGCAGCTTAGCCGTGGAATTGGAAAACACCATATATTTT.

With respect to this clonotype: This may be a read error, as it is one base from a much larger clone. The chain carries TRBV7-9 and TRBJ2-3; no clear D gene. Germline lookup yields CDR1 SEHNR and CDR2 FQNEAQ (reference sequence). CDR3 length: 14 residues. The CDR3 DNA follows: TGTGCCAGCAGCTTCGGACGAAGCACAGATATGCAGTATTTT. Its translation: CASSFGRSTDMQYF.

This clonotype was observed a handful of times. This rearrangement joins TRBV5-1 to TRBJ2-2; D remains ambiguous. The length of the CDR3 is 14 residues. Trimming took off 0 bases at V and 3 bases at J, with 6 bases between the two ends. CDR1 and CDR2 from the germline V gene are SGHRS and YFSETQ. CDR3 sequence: CASSLAIDTGELFF. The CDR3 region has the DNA TGCGCCAGCAGCTTGGCCATTGACACCGGGGAGCTGTTTTTT.

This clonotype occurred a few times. CDR3 coding DNA: TGTGCCAGCAGTGGCTTATTGCCTGGGGCCAACGTCCTGACTTTC. Its protein is CASSGLLPGANVLTF. This chain links TRBV27 with TRBJ2-6; no clear D. The CDR3 has 15 residues. The V gene lost 5 bases and the J gene lost 2 bases, with 10 bases spanning the gap. Germline V gives CDR1 MNHEY, CDR2 SMNVEV (reference sequence).

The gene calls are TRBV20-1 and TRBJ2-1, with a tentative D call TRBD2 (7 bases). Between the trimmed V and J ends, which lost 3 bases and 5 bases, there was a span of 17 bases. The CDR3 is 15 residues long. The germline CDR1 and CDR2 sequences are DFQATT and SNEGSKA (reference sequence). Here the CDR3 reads CSARGGASFNNEQFF. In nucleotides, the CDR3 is TGCAGTGCTAGGGGGGGGGCCTCCTTTAACAATGAGCAGTTCTTC.

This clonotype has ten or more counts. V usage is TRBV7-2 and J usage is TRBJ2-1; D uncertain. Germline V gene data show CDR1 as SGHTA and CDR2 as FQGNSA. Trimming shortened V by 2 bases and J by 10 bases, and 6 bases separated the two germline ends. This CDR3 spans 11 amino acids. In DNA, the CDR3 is TGTGCCAGCAGCTTACGGGCGGAGCAGTTCTTC. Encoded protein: CASSLRAEQFF.

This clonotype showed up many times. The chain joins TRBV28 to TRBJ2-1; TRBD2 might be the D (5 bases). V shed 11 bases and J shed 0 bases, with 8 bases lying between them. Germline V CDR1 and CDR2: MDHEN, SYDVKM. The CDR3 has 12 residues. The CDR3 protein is CAGSSSYNEQFF. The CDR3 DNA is TGTGCCGGGAGCAGCTCCTACAATGAGCAGTTCTTC.

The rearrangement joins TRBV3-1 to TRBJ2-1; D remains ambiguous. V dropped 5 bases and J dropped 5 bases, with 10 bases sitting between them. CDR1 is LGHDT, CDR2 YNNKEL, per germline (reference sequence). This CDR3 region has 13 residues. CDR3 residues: CASSSHWDNEQFF. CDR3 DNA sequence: TGTGCCAGCAGCTCTCATTGGGACAATGAGCAGTTCTTC.

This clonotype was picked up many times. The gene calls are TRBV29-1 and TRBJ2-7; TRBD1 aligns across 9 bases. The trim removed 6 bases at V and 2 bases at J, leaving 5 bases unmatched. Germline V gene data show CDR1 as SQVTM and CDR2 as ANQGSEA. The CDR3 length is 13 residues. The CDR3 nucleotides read TGCAGCGTCGTCCGGACAGGGGCCTACGAGCAGTACTTC. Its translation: CSVVRTGAYEQYF.

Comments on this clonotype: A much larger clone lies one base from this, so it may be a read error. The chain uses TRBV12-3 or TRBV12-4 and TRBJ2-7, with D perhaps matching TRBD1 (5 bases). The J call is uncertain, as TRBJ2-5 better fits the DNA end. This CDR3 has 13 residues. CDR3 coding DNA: TGTGCCAGCAGATATATAGGACAAGGGACCCAGTACTTC. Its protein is CASRYIGQGTQYF.

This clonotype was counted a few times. CDR3 region: CASSINLGRDTQYF. As DNA, the CDR3 is TGTGCCAGCAGCATCAACCTAGGGAGAGATACGCAGTATTTT. The rearrangement uses TRBV7-9 and TRBJ2-3; D is possibly TRBD2 (5 bases). Trimming cost V 5 bases and J 5 bases, with 14 bases left between them. This CDR3 is built from 14 residues. CDR1 is SEHNR, CDR2 FQNEAQ, per germline (reference sequence).